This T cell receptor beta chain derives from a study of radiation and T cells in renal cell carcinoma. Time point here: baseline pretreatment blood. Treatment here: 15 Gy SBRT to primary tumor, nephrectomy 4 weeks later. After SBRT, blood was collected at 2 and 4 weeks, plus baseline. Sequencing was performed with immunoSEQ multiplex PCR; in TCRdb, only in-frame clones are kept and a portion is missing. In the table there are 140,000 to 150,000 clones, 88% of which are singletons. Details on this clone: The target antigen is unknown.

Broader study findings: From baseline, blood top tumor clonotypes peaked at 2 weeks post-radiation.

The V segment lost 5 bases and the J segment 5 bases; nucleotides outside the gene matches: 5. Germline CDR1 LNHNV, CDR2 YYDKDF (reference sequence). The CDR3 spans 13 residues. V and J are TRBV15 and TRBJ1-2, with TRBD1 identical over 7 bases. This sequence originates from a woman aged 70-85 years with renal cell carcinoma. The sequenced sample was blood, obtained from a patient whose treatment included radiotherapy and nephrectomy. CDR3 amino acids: CATSEGQLYGYTF. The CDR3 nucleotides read TGTGCCACCAGCGAGGGACAGCTTTATGGCTACACCTTC.